This entry lists 27 T cell receptor beta chains sequenced from one sample in a study of cytomegalovirus exposure and HLA in healthy donors. Amplification used 60 Vbeta primers and 13 Jbeta primers. Assay: immunoSEQ multiplex PCR; the TCRdb copy retains only in-frame clones and omits some. The sample has more than 140,000 clones; around 80% are singletons. Material: PBMCs. The origin of the receptors is a man younger than 40 in good health and CMV-seropositive.

The CDR3 DNA reads TGTGCCAGCAGTTACGCAGGGAATACCTATGGCTACACCTTC. It encodes CASSYAGNTYGYTF. The chain employs TRBV6-6 and TRBJ1-2; the D gene is possibly TRBD1 (5 bases). The CDR3 extends over 14 amino acids. The V end lost 2 bases, the J end lost 4 bases, and 11 bases lay between the germline ends. Germline assignment: CDR1 MNHNY and CDR2 SVGAGI (reference sequence).

In its sample, this clone was seen once. The chain has TRBV7-9 and TRBJ2-7; 9 bases agree with TRBD2. Trimming at V came to 8 bases and at J to 6 bases, leaving 5 bases not matched to a gene. This CDR3 comprises 12 residues. CDR1 and CDR2 from the germline V gene are SEHNR and FQNEAQ (reference sequence). The CDR3: CASGSGSREQYF. The CDR3 DNA is TGTGCCAGCGGTAGCGGGAGTCGCGAGCAGTACTTC. The complete variable domain, with remaining parts taken from reference TRBV7-9 and TRBJ2-7, reads DTGVSQNPRHKITKRGQNVTFRCDPISEHNRLYWYRQTLGQGPEFLTYFQNEAQLEKSRLLSDRFSAERPKGSFSTLEIQRTEQGDSAMYLCASGSGSREQYFGPGTRLTVT.

The chain uses TRBV9 and TRBJ2-1; possibly TRBD2 for D (5 bases). CDR1 and CDR2 (germline): SGDLS, YYNGEE. The CDR3 runs 15 residues. Trimming removed 0 bases from V and 8 bases from J, with 15 bases in between. The CDR3 DNA reads TGTGCCAGCAGCGTAGGGTGGTTTATGGAGGATGAGCAGTTCTTC. Amino acids: CASSVGWFMEDEQFF.

This clone was counted a single time. The genes are TRBV15 and TRBJ2-3; 8 nucleotides match TRBD1. The CDR3 runs 13 residues. The germline V gene has CDR1 LNHNV and CDR2 YYDKDF (reference sequence). With V trimmed by 0 bases and J by 14 bases, 7 bases remained unmatched. As DNA, the CDR3 is TGTGCCACCAGCAGAGACAGACAGGGGCCCCGGTATTTT. It codes for CATSRDRQGPRYF.

This chain links TRBV15 with TRBJ2-4; TRBD1 matches at 7 bases. CDR1 and CDR2 (germline): LNHNV, YYDKDF (reference sequence). V lost 0 bases and J lost 12; bases outside the gene matches: 11. The CDR3 extends over 15 amino acids. CDR3 in amino acids: CATSRDRYNRDSQYF. The CDR3 nucleotides are TGTGCCACCAGCAGAGATCGTTATAACAGGGACAGTCAGTACTTC.

The rearrangement joins TRBV9 to TRBJ1-1; D is undetermined. Germline loops: CDR1 SGDLS, CDR2 YYNGEE. CDR3 length: 14 amino acids. Trimming removed 2 bases from V and 1 base from J, with 9 bases in between. For the CDR3, the DNA is TGTGCCAGCAGCGTTGGAGGTTCGAACACTGAAGCTTTCTTT. It specifies CASSVGGSNTEAFF.

The V gene is TRBV28, the J gene TRBJ1-6, with 8 bases identical to TRBD1. Germline CDR1 is MDHEN and CDR2 is SYDVKM. V was pared by 1 base and J by 14 bases, with 7 bases of the junction left unmatched. The CDR3 totals 14 residues. The CDR3 loop reads CASSLLRTGRSLHF. CDR3 nucleotide sequence: TGTGCCAGCAGTTTATTAAGGACAGGGAGGTCCCTCCACTTT.

This sequence joins TRBV7-2 and TRBJ2-2; no reliable D call. V was shortened by 1 base and J by 3 bases, with 6 bases between the two germline ends. This CDR3 comprises 14 residues. Germline values: CDR1 SGHTA, CDR2 FQGNSA. This chain's CDR3 is CASSLGADTGELFF. DNA of the CDR3: TGTGCCAGCAGCTTAGGGGCTGACACCGGGGAGCTGTTTTTT.

J is TRBJ2-3 and V is TRBV10-3, with 8 bases that match TRBD1. CDR3 size: 14 residues. With V trimmed by 0 bases and J by 7 bases, 3 bases remained unmatched. CDR1 is ENHRY and CDR2 is SYGVKD in the germline V gene. CDR3 sequence: CAISESGQAHTQYF. For the CDR3, the DNA is TGTGCCATCAGTGAGTCGGGACAGGCACATACGCAGTATTTT.

This clone was picked up one time. The genes are TRBV5-5 and TRBJ1-3; tentative D call: TRBD1 (5 bases). This CDR3 contains 15 residues. Trimming left V 4 bases short and J 0 bases short, with 11 bases between. In germline, CDR1 is SGHKS, CDR2 YYEKEE (reference sequence). The CDR3 nucleotides are TGTGCCAGCAGCGCTGACAGACTCTCTGGAAACACCATATATTTT. Translation: CASSADRLSGNTIYF.

The chain couples TRBV7-6 to TRBJ2-3, with TRBD2 as a possible D gene (6 bases). This CDR3 spans 14 amino acids. The germline V gene has CDR1 SGHVS and CDR2 FNYEAQ. V was pared by 5 bases and J by 0 bases, with 9 bases between. Here the CDR3 DNA reads TGTGCCAGCAGCAGGAGCGGGAGCACAGATACGCAGTATTTT. Amino acids: CASSRSGSTDTQYF.

This clone was observed a handful of times. This chain connects TRBV4-2 to TRBJ2-3; 7 bases fit TRBD2. From germline, CDR1 is LGHNA and CDR2 YNFKEQ. CDR3 length equals 16 residues. V lost 1 base, J lost 5 bases, and 9 bases stayed unmatched. CDR3 nucleotide sequence: TGTGCCAGCAGCCAAGGGGGCGGGAGTGGCGGAGATACGCAGTATTTT. Translated, it gives CASSQGGGSGGDTQYF.

Details on this clone: A read error may produce the germline difference seen at one junction end. The chain links TRBV6-1 to TRBJ1-2; 10 bases are shared with TRBD1. Germline V gene data show CDR1 as MNHNS and CDR2 as SASEGT. The CDR3 sequence is 15 residues long. DNA of the CDR3: TGTGCCAGCAGTGATACCGGGACAGGGGCCGCGAAATCAGACTTC. Encoded protein: CASSDTGTGAAKSDF.

This sequence joins TRBV27 and TRBJ1-1; 10 bases align to TRBD1. This CDR3 comprises 18 residues. Per germline, CDR1 MNHEY and CDR2 SMNVEV (reference sequence). V trimming: 4 bases; J trimming: 3 bases; junction bases outside the gene matches: 14. This CDR3 reads CASSSGVLTGGTDTEAFF. CDR3 nucleotides: TGTGCCAGCAGTTCGGGAGTTTTGACAGGGGGCACCGACACTGAAGCTTTCTTT.

The V and J genes are TRBV2 and TRBJ2-5, with a tentative D call TRBD1 (7 bases). The CDR3 loop spans 14 amino acids. Germline CDR1 SNHLY, CDR2 FYNNEI. V lost 4 bases and J lost 2, with 11 bases in between. The CDR3 here is CASSATGRQETQYF. Here the CDR3 DNA reads TGTGCCAGCAGTGCGACAGGGAGGCAAGAGACCCAGTACTTC.

The rearrangement uses TRBV7-8 and TRBJ2-4, with D maybe TRBD2 (5 bases). Germline CDR1 is SGHVS and CDR2 is FQNEAQ. This CDR3 is 14 amino acids long. V shed 3 bases and J shed 0 bases, with 6 bases lying between them. CDR3 coding DNA: TGTGCCAGCAGCTTGGAGGTAGCCAAAAACATTCAGTACTTC. Its protein is CASSLEVAKNIQYF.

The V gene is TRBV5-1, the J gene TRBJ2-5; the D gene is possibly TRBD2 (6 bases). V was trimmed by 4 bases and J by 5 bases, leaving 12 bases between them. The CDR3 spans 13 residues. CDR1 and CDR2 (germline): SGHRS, YFSETQ. The CDR3 DNA follows: TGCGCCAGCAGCCCGGCGGGGAAGGAGACCCAGTACTTC. It codes for CASSPAGKETQYF.

The gene calls are TRBV2 and TRBJ1-5; D call uncertain. Germline assignment: CDR1 SNHLY and CDR2 FYNNEI. This CDR3 contains 16 residues. Deletions cut 2 bases from V and 1 base from J, with 12 bases between. In DNA, the CDR3 is TGTGCCAGCAGTGAACGGGTTGCTTCGAGCAATCAGCCCCAGCATTTT. Translating it yields CASSERVASSNQPQHF.

The rearrangement uses TRBV9 and TRBJ2-7; possibly TRBD2 for D (6 bases). Looked up from germline, CDR1 is SGDLS and CDR2 is YYNGEE. Trimming cost V 7 bases and J 3 bases, with 20 bases left between them. This CDR3 has 15 residues. CDR3 protein: CASSGTGRLYYEQYF. The CDR3, as DNA: TGTGCCAGCTCGGGGACCGGGAGACTGTACTACGAGCAGTACTTC.

This rearrangement joins TRBV5-1 to TRBJ2-3, with D unclear. The CDR3 has 14 residues. Trimming removed 1 base at V and 0 bases at J, with 6 bases between. The germline V gene encodes CDR1 SGHRS and CDR2 YFSETQ. The CDR3, as DNA: TGCGCCAGCAGCTTGCAGGCAAGCACAGATACGCAGTATTTT. This gives the protein CASSLQASTDTQYF.

The chain is built from TRBV6-5 and TRBJ2-7; 10 positions match TRBD1. Germline V gene data show CDR1 as MNHEY and CDR2 as SVGAGI. The CDR3 sequence is 15 residues long. V was clipped by 0 bases and J by 3 bases; unmatched bases: 2. DNA for the CDR3: TGTGCCAGCAGTTACTCGAGGACAGGGGGCTACGAGCAGTACTTC. It is translated as CASSYSRTGGYEQYF.

The genes are TRBV18 and TRBJ2-3; TRBD1 is a possible D gene (5 bases). Trimming left V 4 bases short and J 4 bases short, with 6 bases between. Germline CDR1 is KGHSH and CDR2 is LQKENI. The CDR3 has 12 amino acids. The CDR3 sequence: CASSLRADTQYF. In DNA, the CDR3 is TGTGCCAGCTCACTCAGGGCAGATACGCAGTATTTT.

The chain recombines TRBV29-1 with TRBJ2-7; D might be TRBD1 (6 bases). V lost 6 bases and J lost 3, with 18 bases in between. The V gene's germline CDR1 is SQVTM and CDR2 ANQGSEA. The CDR3 runs 14 residues. The CDR3 nucleotides read TGCAGCGTCGTCAATGAGGGACATGTCTACGAGCAGTACTTC. The encoded protein is CSVVNEGHVYEQYF.

The sample holds one count of this clone. The chain couples TRBV20-1 to TRBJ2-7; a possible D gene is TRBD1 (6 bases). The CDR3 covers 11 residues. Trimming took off 6 bases at V and 2 bases at J, with 8 bases between the two ends. Per the germline V gene, CDR1 is DFQATT and CDR2 is SNEGSKA (reference sequence). CDR3 sequence (DNA): TGCAGTGCGGACAGAGCCTACGAGCAGTACTTC. Its protein product is CSADRAYEQYF.

This chain uses TRBV10-1 with TRBJ1-4, with D perhaps TRBD1 (5 bases). The ends were cut back, 3 bases at V and 6 bases at J, with 11 bases in the middle. Germline V CDR1 and CDR2: WNHNN, SYGVQD (reference sequence). This CDR3 is built from 14 residues. The CDR3 bases are TGCGCCAGCAGTGAACCCAGGGTAGATGAAAAACTGTTTTTT. Residues: CASSEPRVDEKLFF.

The chain carries TRBV5-1 and TRBJ2-4, with D perhaps matching TRBD1 (6 bases). Trimming took 1 base from V and 0 from J, leaving 11 bases between them. Per germline, CDR1 SGHRS and CDR2 YFSETQ. The CDR3 contains 16 residues. CDR3 sequence reads: CASSLRTELAKNIQYF. DNA of the CDR3: TGCGCCAGCAGCTTGCGGACAGAACTAGCCAAAAACATTCAGTACTTC.

The V gene is TRBV19, the J gene TRBJ2-4; maybe TRBD1 (5 bases). CDR1 is LNHDA, CDR2 SQIVND, per germline (reference sequence). The CDR3 is 15 residues long. The V gene lost 4 bases and the J gene lost 0 bases, with 10 bases spanning the gap. The CDR3 loop is CASSNRQLAKNIQYF. CDR3 DNA sequence: TGTGCCAGTAGTAACAGACAGCTAGCCAAAAACATTCAGTACTTC.